This entry lists 26 T cell receptor beta chains sequenced from one sample in a study of siplizumab effects on memory and regulatory T cells. For about 6 days at 37°C, the mixed lymphocyte reaction cells were kept in coculture. TCRdb's table, derived via immunoSEQ multiplex PCR, lists solely in-frame clones and lacks some. This table has roughly 11,000 clones, more than 40% appearing once. Their target antigens are unknown. Sequencing input: CFSE-low (dividing) CD8+ T cells sorted from an allogeneic mixed lymphocyte reaction. The receptor set was obtained from a human donor in good health; the cells came from an allogeneic mixed lymphocyte reaction. Some clones in this sample may be carry-over from other donors' samples.

This clone was picked up a small number of times. The gene calls are TRBV7-4 and TRBJ2-5, with D unclear. Germline V gene lookup returns CDR1 SGHVT and CDR2 SQSDAQ. The CDR3 length is 14 residues. V lost 5 bases to trimming and J lost 2 bases, with 12 bases between them. The CDR3 sequence: CASSGPPIQETQYF. In DNA, the CDR3 is TGTGCCAGCAGCGGTCCTCCCATACAAGAGACCCAGTACTTC.

This clone is deemed medium-sized. The chain carries TRBV7-9 and TRBJ2-2, with D hard to call. Between the trimmed V and J ends, which lost 2 bases and 4 bases, there was a span of 14 bases. CDR1 is SEHNR and CDR2 is FQNEAQ in the germline V gene (reference sequence). The CDR3 extends over 16 amino acids. The CDR3 DNA is TGTGCCAGCAGCTTAACAAGTCCGGGTCCCACCGGGGAGCTGTTTTTT. It yields the protein CASSLTSPGPTGELFF.

The chain combines TRBV30 with TRBJ2-7, with 8 bases fitting TRBD1. CDR1 is GTSNPN, CDR2 SVGIG, per germline (reference sequence). The J segment lost 1 base and the V segment lost 2 bases, leaving 4 bases of the junction unmatched. CDR3 length equals 14 residues. The CDR3 DNA follows: TGTGCCTGGAGTACTGGGACAGGATCCTACGAGCAGTACTTC. This encodes CAWSTGTGSYEQYF.

In its sample, this clone was seen a few times. This chain joins TRBV7-8 and TRBJ2-7; maybe TRBD1 (6 bases). The V end lost 5 bases, the J end lost 2 bases, and 13 bases lay between the germline ends. From germline, CDR1 is SGHVS and CDR2 FQNEAQ. The CDR3 consists of 14 residues. The CDR3: CASSDRDTPYEQYF. CDR3 coding DNA: TGTGCCAGCAGCGACCGGGACACTCCCTACGAGCAGTACTTC.

The rearrangement uses TRBV10-2 and TRBJ2-5; TRBD1 matches at 11 bases. The germline V gene encodes CDR1 WSHSY and CDR2 SAAADI. The V segment lost 7 bases and the J segment 2 bases; nucleotides outside the gene matches: 3. The CDR3 length is 14 residues. CDR3 residues: CASIGTGGQETQYF. As DNA, the CDR3 is TGCGCCAGCATCGGGACAGGGGGGCAAGAGACCCAGTACTTC.

This clone was counted only a few times. V usage is TRBV15 and J usage is TRBJ2-7; 7 nucleotides line up with TRBD1. The germline V gene encodes CDR1 LNHNV and CDR2 YYDKDF (reference sequence). The CDR3 contains 15 residues. With V trimmed by 3 bases and J by 1 base, 6 bases remained unmatched. The CDR3 coding sequence is TGTGCCACCAGCAGCGATCGGGGACAGTCCTACGAGCAGTACTTC. It yields the protein CATSSDRGQSYEQYF.

For this clone: Additional DNA sequences in this sample encode the identical CDR3. The chain has TRBV7-9 and TRBJ2-7, with no clear D. V was pared by 7 bases and J by 5 bases, with 18 bases between. Per germline, CDR1 SEHNR and CDR2 FQNEAQ (reference sequence). This CDR3 region has 14 residues. DNA of the CDR3: TGTGCCAGCACCCCGAGGAGTGGAGTTCACGAGCAGTACTTC. Its protein is CASTPRSGVHEQYF.

This clone appeared a few times. Here the CDR3 DNA reads TGTGCCAGCAGTCAAATCTTAGCGGGAGGGCCTGGCTACAATGAGCAGTTCTTC. Translated: CASSQILAGGPGYNEQFF. This rearrangement joins TRBV27 to TRBJ2-1; TRBD2 matches at 11 bases. Trimming took 5 bases from V and 3 from J; bases not matched to a gene: 12. Germline V gene lookup returns CDR1 MNHEY and CDR2 SMNVEV (reference sequence). The CDR3 runs 18 residues.

This clone showed up just a few times. The chain is built from TRBV19 and TRBJ2-2; 8 bases agree with TRBD2. Germline CDR1 reads LNHDA; CDR2 reads SQIVND (reference sequence). V shed 6 bases and J 6 bases; nucleotides not matched to a gene: 12. The CDR3 is 16 residues long. CDR3 residues: CASRPYGGAYAGELFF. For the CDR3, the DNA is TGTGCCAGTAGACCTTACGGGGGGGCTTACGCCGGGGAGCTGTTTTTT.

This clone was counted only a few times. The chain uses TRBV7-9 and TRBJ1-1; D is unclear. In germline, CDR1 is SEHNR, CDR2 FQNEAQ (reference sequence). V dropped 2 bases and J dropped 3 bases, with 4 bases sitting between them. The CDR3 has 12 amino acids. The CDR3: CASSLTDTEAFF. The CDR3 nucleotides are TGTGCCAGCAGCTTAACAGACACTGAAGCTTTCTTT. Together with reference TRBV7-9 and TRBJ1-1, the CDR3 gives the full variable domain: DTGVSQNPRHKITKRGQNVTFRCDPISEHNRLYWYRQTLGQGPEFLTYFQNEAQLEKSRLLSDRFSAERPKGSFSTLEIQRTEQGDSAMYLCASSLTDTEAFFGQGTRLTVV.

The rearrangement joins TRBV4-1 to TRBJ2-2; D not resolved. The length of the CDR3 is 14 residues. V dropped 4 bases and J dropped 6 bases, with 12 bases sitting between them. The germline V gene has CDR1 MGHRA and CDR2 YSYEKL. In nucleotides, the CDR3 is TGCGCCAGCAGCCCAAGTCAGAAGGCCGGGGAGCTGTTTTTT. This sequence encodes CASSPSQKAGELFF.

This clone was picked up a small number of times. The chain carries TRBV29-1 and TRBJ2-1, with D possibly called TRBD1 or TRBD2 (6 bases each). Trimming left V 1 base short and J 8 bases short, with 18 bases between. The CDR3 loop spans 15 amino acids. CDR1 is SQVTM and CDR2 is ANQGSEA in the germline V gene. The CDR3 DNA reads TGCAGCGTTGAAGTTCAGTCCGGGGGCATCGATGAGCAGTTCTTC. It specifies CSVEVQSGGIDEQFF.

The chain couples TRBV2 to TRBJ2-3; D is uncertain. Trimming stripped 5 bases from V and 3 bases from J, with 12 bases between. Germline CDR1 reads SNHLY; CDR2 reads FYNNEI. The length of the CDR3 is 14 residues. The CDR3 reads CASSSEAKTDTQYF. In nucleotides, the CDR3 is TGTGCCAGCAGTTCCGAGGCAAAAACAGATACGCAGTATTTT. Complete variable domain (other parts from reference TRBV2 and TRBJ2-3): EPEVTQTPSHQVTQMGQEVILRCVPISNHLYFYWYRQILGQKVEFLVSFYNNEISEKSEIFDDQFSVERPDGSNFTLKIRSTKLEDSAMYFCASSSEAKTDTQYFGPGTRLTVL.

This clone was counted a few times. The gene calls are TRBV2 and TRBJ1-1, with D possibly TRBD1 on 5 matching bases. The CDR3 consists of 12 residues. CDR1 is SNHLY, CDR2 FYNNEI, per germline. V was cut by 8 bases and J by 4 bases, with 11 bases left in between. The CDR3 here is CASSGEGTEAFF. Here the CDR3 DNA reads TGTGCCAGCTCGGGGGAGGGCACTGAAGCTTTCTTT.

The sample holds a few counts of this clone. This CDR3 reads CASSSNRGAYGYTF. CDR3 DNA sequence: TGTGCCAGCAGCAGTAACAGGGGGGCCTATGGCTACACCTTC. The rearrangement uses TRBV11-2 and TRBJ1-2; the match to TRBD1 covers 8 bases. The CDR3 extends over 14 amino acids. The junction had 6 bases not matched to a gene; V was cut back by 5 bases and J by 4 bases. CDR1 SGHAT and CDR2 FQNNGV come from the germline V gene.

This clone has only a few counts. The chain carries TRBV7-1 and TRBJ2-1, with TRBD2 matching 10 bases. TRBV7-1 is classed as an ORF, of uncertain function. V lost 4 bases and J lost 8; bases outside the gene matches: 8. The CDR3 length is 15 residues. CDR3 protein: CASSLLPSGGDEQFF. CDR3 in DNA: TGTGCCAGCAGCTTACTCCCTAGCGGGGGCGATGAGCAGTTCTTC.

This clone is a singleton in its sample. The chain's CDR3 is CASSYSRLAGETQYF. CDR3 coding DNA: TGTGCCAGCAGTTACTCGAGACTAGCGGGAGAGACCCAGTACTTC. V is TRBV6-5 and J is TRBJ2-5, with 10 bases that match TRBD2. CDR3 length: 15 residues. Germline V lookup: CDR1 MNHEY, CDR2 SVGAGI. V lost 0 bases and J lost 4; bases outside the gene matches: 2.

This clone has a handful of counts. This sequence joins TRBV10-3 and TRBJ1-2; 9 bases map to TRBD1. V lost 7 bases, J lost 8 bases, and 8 bases stayed unmatched. The germline gives CDR1 ENHRY, CDR2 SYGVKD. The CDR3 is 13 amino acids. CDR3 sequence reads: CAITPGQGRGYTF. The DNA for the CDR3 is TGTGCCATCACTCCGGGACAGGGTCGGGGCTACACCTTC.

This clone was detected a few times. The chain couples TRBV4-1 to TRBJ2-1; maybe TRBD1 (6 bases). From germline, CDR1 is MGHRA and CDR2 YSYEKL. The CDR3 runs to 15 residues. Between the trimmed V and J ends, which lost 3 bases and 3 bases, there was a span of 12 bases. CDR3 region: CASSQGTGYYNEQFF. Here the CDR3 DNA reads TGCGCCAGCAGCCAGGGCACAGGGTACTACAATGAGCAGTTCTTC.

The J gene is TRBJ1-5, the V gene TRBV7-6, with D unclear. The CDR3 is made up of 13 amino acids. CDR1 and CDR2 from the germline V gene are SGHVS and FNYEAQ. Trimming removed 5 bases at V and 6 bases at J, with 11 bases between. This CDR3 reads CASSLQGSQPQHF. Here the CDR3 DNA reads TGTGCCAGCAGCCTCCAAGGTAGTCAGCCCCAGCATTTT.

V gene TRBV6-6 combines with J gene TRBJ1-4, with D possibly TRBD1 on 5 matching bases. The CDR3 loop spans 16 amino acids. Per germline, CDR1 MNHNY and CDR2 SVGAGI (reference sequence). Trimming left V 6 bases short and J 0 bases short, with 14 bases between. CDR3 residues: CASRDEDTTTNEKLFF. DNA for the CDR3: TGTGCCAGCAGGGACGAGGACACAACAACTAATGAAAAACTGTTTTTT.

The chain employs TRBV11-3 and TRBJ2-1, with D perhaps matching TRBD2 (6 bases). Germline V gene data show CDR1 as SGHNT and CDR2 as YENEEA. V was trimmed by 6 bases and J by 1 base, leaving 13 bases between them. The CDR3 has 15 residues. The CDR3 sequence: CASRLSGNSYNEQFF. The DNA for the CDR3 is TGTGCCAGCAGACTTAGCGGCAATTCCTACAATGAGCAGTTCTTC. Full variable domain (outside the CDR3, taken from reference TRBV11-3 and TRBJ2-1): EAGVVQSPRYKIIEKKQPVAFWCNPISGHNTLYWYLQNLGQGPELLIRYENEEAVDDSQLPKDRFSAERLKGVDSTLKIQPAELGDSAVYLCASRLSGNSYNEQFFGPGTRLTVL.

The chain couples TRBV9 to TRBJ2-7; the D is unclear. Per germline, CDR1 SGDLS and CDR2 YYNGEE. With 0 bases removed from V and 4 bases from J, the gap between germline ends came to 2 bases. CDR3 length: 11 residues. This CDR3 is CASSVGYEQYF. CDR3 DNA sequence: TGTGCCAGCAGCGTAGGATACGAGCAGTACTTC. The whole variable domain, remainder taken from reference TRBV9 and TRBJ2-7, is DSGVTQTPKHLITATGQRVTLRCSPRSGDLSVYWYQQSLDQGLQFLIQYYNGEERAKGNILERFSAQQFPDLHSELNLSSLELGDSALYFCASSVGYEQYFGPGTRLTVT.

The rearrangement links TRBV6-6 to TRBJ1-2; D ambiguous. Germline CDR1 is MNHNY and CDR2 is SVGAGI (reference sequence). The CDR3 is 13 residues long. The V and J ends lost 0 bases and 7 bases respectively, with 9 bases between them. CDR3 protein: CASSYSTVVGYTF. The CDR3 DNA reads as TGTGCCAGCAGTTACTCGACGGTTGTTGGCTACACCTTC.

In this sample, this clone turned up a few times. This chain links TRBV5-6 with TRBJ2-3, with 9 bases aligning to TRBD1. V was clipped by 4 bases and J by 3 bases; unmatched bases: 9. This CDR3 has 16 residues. Germline CDR1 and CDR2: SGHDT and YYEEEE. CDR3 amino acids: CASSKDRGWVTDTQYF. In DNA form, the CDR3 reads TGTGCCAGCAGCAAGGACAGGGGATGGGTTACAGATACGCAGTATTTT.

The gene calls are TRBV7-8 and TRBJ1-1; D uncertain. Trimming cost V 0 bases and J 3 bases, with 8 bases left between them. The CDR3 totals 14 residues. Germline V gene sequence: CDR1 SGHVS, CDR2 FQNEAQ. For the CDR3, the DNA is TGTGCCAGCAGCTTAGCGGGAGTTGACACTGAAGCTTTCTTT. This gives the protein CASSLAGVDTEAFF.